The 5 T cell receptor beta chains presented below share a single source sample, sequenced in a study of yellow fever vaccine responses in identical twins. TCRdb used MiXCR to reprocess the RT-PCR reads, holding one entry per CDR3 protein. The repertoire has thousands of distinct CDR3 sequences, roughly 86% of them found once; the top ten carry 1.2%. Material: T cells from blood (PBMCs), unsorted or a sorted subset (not recorded which), obtained before or after yellow fever vaccination (not recorded which). These receptors all stem from a woman between 18 and 29 years old who received the yellow fever vaccine.

The chain recombines TRBV2 with TRBJ1-2; a possible D gene is TRBD1 (6 bases). Germline values: CDR1 SNHLY, CDR2 FYNNEI. The length of the CDR3 is 12 residues. Deletions cut 8 bases from V and 8 bases from J, with 15 bases between. CDR3 in DNA: TGTGCCAGCGTCGGTGTTGGGGGCGGCTACACCTTC. Translating gives CASVGVGGGYTF.

The chain couples TRBV5-4 to TRBJ2-7; D not certain. V was shortened by 0 bases and J by 3 bases, with 10 bases between the two germline ends. CDR1 is SGHNT and CDR2 is YYREEE in the germline V gene (reference sequence). The CDR3 consists of 14 residues. This chain's CDR3 is CASSLVGSDYEQYF. The CDR3, as DNA: TGTGCCAGCAGCTTGGTTGGCAGCGACTACGAGCAGTACTTC.

CDR3 amino acids: CSASQVSGAQETQYF. CDR3 DNA sequence: TGCAGTGCTAGCCAGGTTAGCGGAGCTCAAGAGACCCAGTACTTC. J is TRBJ2-5 and V is TRBV20-1; the D gene is possibly TRBD2 (6 bases). This CDR3 is 15 amino acids long. Germline CDR1 DFQATT, CDR2 SNEGSKA (reference sequence). V was pared by 3 bases and J by 2 bases, with 16 bases between.

This chain connects TRBV20-1 to TRBJ2-7; D is ambiguous. This CDR3 contains 10 residues. V was clipped by 6 bases and J by 7 bases, with 10 bases between them. CDR1 is DFQATT and CDR2 is SNEGSKA in the germline V gene (reference sequence). The CDR3: CSASHIEQYF. DNA of the CDR3: TGCAGTGCGAGCCACATAGAGCAGTACTTC.

This clonotype was seen once. The chain links TRBV25-1 to TRBJ1-2, with D unresolved. CDR3 length: 12 residues. CDR1 is MGHDK and CDR2 is SYGVNS in the germline V gene. V was pared by 6 bases and J by 7 bases, with 12 bases between. The CDR3 nucleotides read TGTGCCAGCAGCCTACGGCGAGGTGGCTACACCTTC. It codes for CASSLRRGGYTF.